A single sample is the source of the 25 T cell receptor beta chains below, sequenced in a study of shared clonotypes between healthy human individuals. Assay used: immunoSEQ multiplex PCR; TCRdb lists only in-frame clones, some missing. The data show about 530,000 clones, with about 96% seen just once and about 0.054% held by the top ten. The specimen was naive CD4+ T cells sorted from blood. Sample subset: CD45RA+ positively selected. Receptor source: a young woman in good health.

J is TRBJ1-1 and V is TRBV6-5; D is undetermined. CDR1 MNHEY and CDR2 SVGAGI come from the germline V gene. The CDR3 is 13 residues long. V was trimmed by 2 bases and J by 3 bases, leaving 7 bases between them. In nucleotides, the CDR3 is TGTGCCAGCAGTTACCGGCTCCACACTGAAGCTTTCTTT. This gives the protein CASSYRLHTEAFF.

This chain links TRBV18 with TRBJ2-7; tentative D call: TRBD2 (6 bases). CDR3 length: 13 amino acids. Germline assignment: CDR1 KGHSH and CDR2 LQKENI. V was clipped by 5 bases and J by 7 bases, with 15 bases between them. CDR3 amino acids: CASSITGDGEQYF. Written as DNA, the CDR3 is TGTGCCAGCTCAATTACGGGAGACGGGGAGCAGTACTTC.

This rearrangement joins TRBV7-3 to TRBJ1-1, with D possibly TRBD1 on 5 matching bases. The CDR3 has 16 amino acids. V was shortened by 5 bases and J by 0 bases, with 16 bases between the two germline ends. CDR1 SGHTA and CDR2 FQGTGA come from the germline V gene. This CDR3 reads CASSDLGRGLNTEAFF. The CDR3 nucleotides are TGTGCCAGCAGCGATTTGGGGCGCGGGTTGAACACTGAAGCTTTCTTT.

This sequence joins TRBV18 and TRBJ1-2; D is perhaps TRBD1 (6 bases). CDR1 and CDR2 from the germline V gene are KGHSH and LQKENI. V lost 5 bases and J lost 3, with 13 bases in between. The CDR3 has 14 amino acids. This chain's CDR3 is CASSSRDTDYGYTF. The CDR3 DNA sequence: TGTGCCAGCTCATCCCGGGACACAGACTATGGCTACACCTTC. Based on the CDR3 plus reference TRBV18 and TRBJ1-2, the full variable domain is NAGVMQNPRHLVRRRGQEARLRCSPMKGHSHVYWYRQLPEEGLKFMVYLQKENIIDESGMPKERFSAEFPKEGPSILRIQQVVRGDSAAYFCASSSRDTDYGYTFGSGTRLTVV.

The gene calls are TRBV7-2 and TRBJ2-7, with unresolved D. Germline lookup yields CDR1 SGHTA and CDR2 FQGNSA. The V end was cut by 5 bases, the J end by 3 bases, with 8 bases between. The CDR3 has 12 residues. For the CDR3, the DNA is TGTGCCAGCAGCCCCACCGGCTACGAGCAGTACTTC. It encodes CASSPTGYEQYF.

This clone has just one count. In nucleotides, the CDR3 is TGTGCCAGCAGCTTATACAGCTACGAGCAGTACTTC. This encodes CASSLYSYEQYF. This chain connects TRBV5-6 to TRBJ2-7; D uncertain. Trimming removed 2 bases from V and 3 bases from J, with 6 bases in between. Germline CDR1 is SGHDT and CDR2 is YYEEEE. The CDR3 loop spans 12 amino acids.

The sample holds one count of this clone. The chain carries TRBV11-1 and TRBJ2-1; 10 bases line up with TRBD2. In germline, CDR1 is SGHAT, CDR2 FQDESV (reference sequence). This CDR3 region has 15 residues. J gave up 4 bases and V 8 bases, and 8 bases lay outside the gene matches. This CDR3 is CASHKTSGAYNEQFF. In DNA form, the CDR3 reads TGTGCCAGCCACAAAACTAGCGGGGCATACAATGAGCAGTTCTTC.

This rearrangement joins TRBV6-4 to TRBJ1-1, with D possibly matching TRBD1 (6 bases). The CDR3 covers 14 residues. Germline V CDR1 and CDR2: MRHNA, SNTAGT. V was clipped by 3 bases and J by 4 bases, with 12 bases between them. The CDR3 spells CASSEQGFGTEAFF. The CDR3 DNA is TGTGCCAGCAGTGAGCAGGGGTTCGGCACTGAAGCTTTCTTT.

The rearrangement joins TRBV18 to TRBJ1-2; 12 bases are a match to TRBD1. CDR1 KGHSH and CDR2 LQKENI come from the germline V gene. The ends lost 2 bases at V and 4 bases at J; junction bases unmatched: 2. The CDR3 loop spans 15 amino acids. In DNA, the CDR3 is TGTGCCAGCTCACCAGGGACAGGGGGCTCCTATGGCTACACCTTC. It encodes CASSPGTGGSYGYTF.

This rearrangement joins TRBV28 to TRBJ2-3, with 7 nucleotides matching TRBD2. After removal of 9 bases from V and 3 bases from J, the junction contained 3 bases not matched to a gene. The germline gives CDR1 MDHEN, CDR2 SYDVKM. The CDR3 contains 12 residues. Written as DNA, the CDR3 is TGTGCCAGTGCGGGAGATACAGATACGCAGTATTTT. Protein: CASAGDTDTQYF. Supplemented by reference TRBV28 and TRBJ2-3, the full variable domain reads DVKVTQSSRYLVKRTGEKVFLECVQDMDHENMFWYRQDPGLGLRLIYFSYDVKMKEKGDIPEGYSVSREKKERFSLILESASTNQTSMYLCASAGDTDTQYFGPGTRLTVL.

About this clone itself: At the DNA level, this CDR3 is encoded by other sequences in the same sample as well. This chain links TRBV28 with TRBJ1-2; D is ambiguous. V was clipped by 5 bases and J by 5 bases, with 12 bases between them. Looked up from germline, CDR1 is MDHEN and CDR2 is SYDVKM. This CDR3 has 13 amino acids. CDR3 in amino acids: CASSPRTGYGYTF. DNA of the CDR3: TGTGCCAGCAGTCCTCGGACCGGATATGGCTACACCTTC.

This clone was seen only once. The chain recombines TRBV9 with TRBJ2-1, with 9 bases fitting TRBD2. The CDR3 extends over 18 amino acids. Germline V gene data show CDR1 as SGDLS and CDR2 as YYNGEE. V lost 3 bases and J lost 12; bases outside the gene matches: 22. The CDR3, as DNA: TGTGCCAGCAGCGAGCCCGCCTCTTCCCATTTTAGCGGGAGCGGGCAGTTCTTC. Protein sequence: CASSEPASSHFSGSGQFF.

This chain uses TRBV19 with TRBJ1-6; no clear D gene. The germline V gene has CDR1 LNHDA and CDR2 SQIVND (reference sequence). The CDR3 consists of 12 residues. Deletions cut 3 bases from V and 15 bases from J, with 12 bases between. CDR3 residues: CASSIGDSYLHF. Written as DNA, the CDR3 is TGTGCCAGTAGTATCGGAGATTCGTACCTCCACTTT. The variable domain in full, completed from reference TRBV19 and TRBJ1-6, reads DGGITQSPKYLFRKEGQNVTLSCEQNLNHDAMYWYRQDPGQGLRLIYYSQIVNDFQKGDIAEGYSVSREKKESFPLTVTSAQKNPTAFYLCASSIGDSYLHFGNGTRLTVT.

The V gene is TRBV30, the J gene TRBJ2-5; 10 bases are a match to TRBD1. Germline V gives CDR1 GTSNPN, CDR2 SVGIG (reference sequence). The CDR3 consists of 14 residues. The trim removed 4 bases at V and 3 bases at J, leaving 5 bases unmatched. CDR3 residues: CAWMRQGAEETQYF. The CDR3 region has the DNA TGTGCCTGGATGAGACAGGGGGCCGAAGAGACCCAGTACTTC. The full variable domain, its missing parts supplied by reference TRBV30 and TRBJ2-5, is SQTIHQWPATLVQPVGSPLSLECTVEGTSNPNLYWYRQAAGRGLQLLFYSVGIGQISSEVPQNLSASRPQDRQFILSSKKLLLSDSGFYLCAWMRQGAEETQYFGPGTRLLVL.

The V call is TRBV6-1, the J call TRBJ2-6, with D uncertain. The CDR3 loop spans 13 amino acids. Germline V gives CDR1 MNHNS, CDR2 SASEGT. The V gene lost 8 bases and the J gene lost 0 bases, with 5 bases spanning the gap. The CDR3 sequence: CASEISGANVLTF. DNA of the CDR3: TGTGCCAGCGAGATCTCTGGGGCCAACGTCCTGACTTTC.

The CDR3 sequence: CASSLATSPTYNEQFF. The CDR3 region has the DNA TGTGCCAGCAGCTTAGCGACTAGCCCGACCTACAATGAGCAGTTCTTC. This chain uses TRBV7-2 with TRBJ2-1, with TRBD2 matching 7 bases. The CDR3 contains 16 residues. The junction had 4 bases not matched to a gene; V was cut back by 0 bases and J by 2 bases. Germline V gene sequence: CDR1 SGHTA, CDR2 FQGNSA. Full variable domain (outside the CDR3, taken from reference TRBV7-2 and TRBJ2-1): GAGVSQSPSNKVTEKGKDVELRCDPISGHTALYWYRQSLGQGLEFLIYFQGNSAPDKSGLPSDRFSAERTGGSVSTLTIQRTQQEDSAVYLCASSLATSPTYNEQFFGPGTRLTVL.

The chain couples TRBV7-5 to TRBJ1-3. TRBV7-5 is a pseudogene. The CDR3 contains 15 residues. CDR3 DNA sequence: TGTGTCAGAAGCGGCAGAGTTAGCTCTGGAAACACCATATATTTT. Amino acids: CVRSGRVSSGNTIYF.

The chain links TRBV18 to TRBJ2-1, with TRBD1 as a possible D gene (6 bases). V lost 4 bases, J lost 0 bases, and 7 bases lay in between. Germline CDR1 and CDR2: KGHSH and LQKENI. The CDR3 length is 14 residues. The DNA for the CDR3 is TGTGCCAGCTCACGAGGGGGCTCCTACAATGAGCAGTTCTTC. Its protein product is CASSRGGSYNEQFF.

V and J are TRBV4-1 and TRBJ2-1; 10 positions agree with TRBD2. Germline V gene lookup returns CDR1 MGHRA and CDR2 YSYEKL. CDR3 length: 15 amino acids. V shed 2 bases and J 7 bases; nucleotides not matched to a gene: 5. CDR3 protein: CASSQLAGVVNEQFF. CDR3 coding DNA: TGCGCCAGCAGCCAACTAGCGGGAGTGGTAAATGAGCAGTTCTTC.

The CDR3 DNA reads as TGTGCCAGCAGTGACAGGTGGAGACAGGTGCTATATGGCTACACCTTC. As protein: CASSDRWRQVLYGYTF. The chain has TRBV6-1 and TRBJ1-2; possibly TRBD1 for D (6 bases). V was cut by 3 bases and J by 5 bases, with 19 bases left in between. CDR3 length equals 16 residues. Germline V CDR1 and CDR2: MNHNS, SASEGT.

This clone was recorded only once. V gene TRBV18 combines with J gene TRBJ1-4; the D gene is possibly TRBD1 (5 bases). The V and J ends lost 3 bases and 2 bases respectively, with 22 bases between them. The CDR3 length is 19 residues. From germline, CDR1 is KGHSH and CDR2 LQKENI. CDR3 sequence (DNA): TGTGCCAGCTCACCGACGATCCAGGGACTGATGGGTACTAATGAAAAACTGTTTTTT. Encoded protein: CASSPTIQGLMGTNEKLFF.

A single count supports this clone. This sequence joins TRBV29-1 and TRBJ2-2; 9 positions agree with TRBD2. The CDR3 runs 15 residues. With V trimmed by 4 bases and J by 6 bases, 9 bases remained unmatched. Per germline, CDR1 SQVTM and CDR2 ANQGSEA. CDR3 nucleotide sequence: TGCAGCGTTGTAGTTAGCGGGAGTAGCGCCGGGGAGCTGTTTTTT. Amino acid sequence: CSVVVSGSSAGELFF.

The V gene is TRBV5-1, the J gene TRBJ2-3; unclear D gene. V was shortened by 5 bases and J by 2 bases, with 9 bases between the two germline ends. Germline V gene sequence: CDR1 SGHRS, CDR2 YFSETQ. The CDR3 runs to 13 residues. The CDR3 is CASRVSPTDTQYF. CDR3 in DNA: TGCGCCAGCAGAGTTAGTCCCACAGATACGCAGTATTTT.

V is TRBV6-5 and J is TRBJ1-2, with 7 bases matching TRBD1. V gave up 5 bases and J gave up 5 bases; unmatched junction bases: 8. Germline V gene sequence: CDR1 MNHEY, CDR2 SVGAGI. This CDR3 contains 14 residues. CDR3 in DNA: TGTGCCAGCAGTCAAACAGGGGCGGTATATGGCTACACCTTC. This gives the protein CASSQTGAVYGYTF.

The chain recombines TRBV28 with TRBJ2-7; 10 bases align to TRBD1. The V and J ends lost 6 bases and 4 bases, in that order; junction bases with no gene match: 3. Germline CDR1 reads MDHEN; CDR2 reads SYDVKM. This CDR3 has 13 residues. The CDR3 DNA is TGTGCCAGCAGGGGACAGGGGATATACGAGCAGTACTTC. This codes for CASRGQGIYEQYF.